One and the same sample provided the 26 T cell receptor beta chains below, sequenced in a study of T cell responses to AZD1222 COVID-19 vaccine. Clones were sequenced by immunoSEQ multiplex PCR, and TCRdb holds only the in-frame ones, with some missing. The data contain 70,000 to 85,000 clones, around 86% of them singletons. The sample in question was peripheral blood, obtained on day 0 of AZD1222 vaccination. The receptors shown here come from an adult in good health.

The rearrangement links TRBV28 to TRBJ1-5; no clear D. Between the trimmed V and J ends, which lost 7 bases and 0 bases, there was a span of 7 bases. This CDR3 has 13 residues. The V gene's germline CDR1 is MDHEN and CDR2 SYDVKM. CDR3 in DNA: TGTGCCAGCACCACATATAGCAATCAGCCCCAGCATTTT. Residues: CASTTYSNQPQHF. The variable domain in full, with the rest retrieved from reference TRBV28 and TRBJ1-5, is DVKVTQSSRYLVKRTGEKVFLECVQDMDHENMFWYRQDPGLGLRLIYFSYDVKMKEKGDIPEGYSVSREKKERFSLILESASTNQTSMYLCASTTYSNQPQHFGDGTRLSIL.

The V call is TRBV14, the J call TRBJ2-3; D uncertain. CDR3 size: 15 residues. Germline CDR1 SGHDN, CDR2 FVKESK. V gave up 0 bases and J gave up 0 bases, with 7 bases separating them. The CDR3 is CASSQETPSTDTQYF. For the CDR3, the DNA is TGTGCCAGCAGCCAAGAAACCCCGAGCACAGATACGCAGTATTTT.

This CDR3 is CASSDPPSGNYNEQFF. The CDR3 DNA reads TGTGCCAGCAGTGACCCGCCTAGCGGGAACTACAATGAGCAGTTCTTC. The gene calls are TRBV6-4 and TRBJ2-1; 9 bases match TRBD2. Germline V gene data show CDR1 as MRHNA and CDR2 as SNTAGT. Trimming at V came to 2 bases and at J to 3 bases, leaving 5 bases not matched to a gene. The CDR3 runs to 16 residues.

The V and J genes are TRBV28 and TRBJ1-6; maybe TRBD1 (5 bases). Deletions cut 5 bases from V and 9 bases from J, with 14 bases between. Germline V lookup: CDR1 MDHEN, CDR2 SYDVKM. The length of the CDR3 is 14 residues. CDR3 region: CASSTPQGSSPLHF. The CDR3 DNA is TGTGCCAGCAGTACCCCTCAGGGAAGTTCACCCCTCCACTTT.

V is TRBV19 and J is TRBJ2-4; TRBD2 might be the D (5 bases). CDR1 LNHDA and CDR2 SQIVND come from the germline V gene (reference sequence). The CDR3 length is 16 residues. V was trimmed by 10 bases and J by 1 base, leaving 20 bases between them. In DNA, the CDR3 is TGTGCCACTGGACTGGCTACTGGGTGGGCCAAAAACATTCAGTACTTC. Amino acid sequence: CATGLATGWAKNIQYF.

The chain recombines TRBV28 with TRBJ1-5; 7 positions agree with TRBD1. Germline-derived CDR1 and CDR2 are MDHEN and SYDVKM. This CDR3 comprises 17 residues. J lost 6 bases, V lost 3 bases, and 14 bases had no gene match. The CDR3 region is CASSFRQARGNGQPQHF. The CDR3 nucleotides are TGTGCCAGCAGTTTTCGTCAAGCCAGGGGGAATGGTCAGCCCCAGCATTTT.

V is TRBV19 and J is TRBJ1-1, with TRBD1 as a possible D gene (5 bases). Germline values: CDR1 LNHDA, CDR2 SQIVND (reference sequence). Trimming removed 1 base at V and 4 bases at J, with 10 bases between. There are 14 residues in the CDR3. The CDR3 here is CASSIAGTSTEAFF. In nucleotides, the CDR3 is TGTGCCAGTAGTATAGCAGGGACCAGCACTGAAGCTTTCTTT.

The CDR3 nucleotides read TGTGCCAGTTGTGGGACGCTCGCGAACACCGGGGAGCTGTTTTTT. As protein: CASCGTLANTGELFF. The gene calls are TRBV3-1 (or the pseudogene TRBV3-2) and TRBJ2-2; D may correspond to TRBD1 or TRBD2 (5 bases each). V lost 9 bases, J lost 0 bases, and 14 bases lay in between. This CDR3 has 15 residues. Per the germline V gene, CDR1 is LGHDT and CDR2 is YNNKEL (reference sequence).

V and J are TRBV6-1 and TRBJ1-1, with 7 bases matching TRBD1. Germline V lookup: CDR1 MNHNS, CDR2 SASEGT. V lost 4 bases, J lost 4 bases, and 15 bases stayed unmatched. The CDR3 contains 17 residues. CDR3 coding DNA: TGTGCCAGCAGTGCATCGACAGGGCAGGGACGACGCACTGAAGCTTTCTTT. Translated, it gives CASSASTGQGRRTEAFF.

The chain links TRBV5-4 to TRBJ2-5, with TRBD2 matching 7 bases. Germline loops: CDR1 SGHNT, CDR2 YYREEE (reference sequence). J gave up 2 bases and V 4 bases, and 2 bases lay outside the gene matches. CDR3 length: 13 amino acids. CDR3 coding DNA: TGTGCCAGCAGCAGACTAGCTCAAGAGACCCAGTACTTC. Protein sequence: CASSRLAQETQYF.

The chain has TRBV27 and TRBJ1-1; D is unclear. Germline-derived CDR1 and CDR2 are MNHEY and SMNVEV (reference sequence). This CDR3 is 13 amino acids long. The V and J ends lost 2 bases and 3 bases respectively, with 7 bases between them. In nucleotides, the CDR3 is TGTGCCAGCAGTTTAACGGTAGACACTGAAGCTTTCTTT. This encodes CASSLTVDTEAFF.

This clone was observed a few times. The gene calls are TRBV14 and TRBJ2-5; TRBD2 matches 9 bases. The CDR3 sequence is 16 residues long. J was trimmed by 1 base and V by 4 bases; bases with no gene match: 7. Germline V gene sequence: CDR1 SGHDN, CDR2 FVKESK. The CDR3 DNA is TGTGCCAGCAGCCCAGGGATAGCGGGGGCCCAAGAGACCCAGTACTTC. It yields the protein CASSPGIAGAQETQYF.

Concerning this clone: This sample includes further DNA sequences coding for the same CDR3. The chain joins TRBV5-1 to TRBJ1-1; the D is unclear. Trimming shortened V by 0 bases and J by 2 bases, and 5 bases separated the two germline ends. This CDR3 spans 13 amino acids. Per the germline V gene, CDR1 is SGHRS and CDR2 is YFSETQ. CDR3 sequence (DNA): TGCGCCAGCAGCTTGGGACTTAACACTGAAGCTTTCTTT. Translating gives CASSLGLNTEAFF.

This clone was detected only once. The rearrangement uses TRBV7-2 and TRBJ2-7; D gene ambiguous. CDR1 is SGHTA and CDR2 is FQGNSA in the germline V gene. The CDR3 consists of 11 residues. Trimming took 6 bases from V and 0 from J, leaving 3 bases between them. This CDR3 is CASSNSYEQYF. CDR3 nucleotide sequence: TGTGCCAGCAGTAACTCCTACGAGCAGTACTTC.

This clone showed up just a few times. This chain links TRBV4-3 with TRBJ1-4; tentative D call: TRBD1 (5 bases). V was cut by 4 bases and J by 4 bases, with 10 bases left in between. Germline CDR1 reads LGHNA; CDR2 reads YSLEER. The CDR3 totals 14 residues. The CDR3 nucleotides are TGCGCCAGCAGCCTCGGGACGGGTAATGAAAAACTGTTTTTT. Its translation: CASSLGTGNEKLFF.

J is TRBJ1-1 and V is TRBV9; D might be TRBD1 (5 bases). V dropped 4 bases and J dropped 4 bases, with 23 bases sitting between them. In germline, CDR1 is SGDLS, CDR2 YYNGEE. The CDR3 is 17 residues long. For the CDR3, the DNA is TGTGCCAGCAGCCATCCTACCGGTGGCGGCGGGGGCACTGAAGCTTTCTTT. Encoded protein: CASSHPTGGGGGTEAFF.

The rearrangement uses TRBV4-1 and TRBJ1-1, with D unclear. V lost 0 bases and J 11 bases, leaving 13 bases between the germline ends. Per the germline V gene, CDR1 is MGHRA and CDR2 is YSYEKL. This CDR3 has 13 amino acids. The CDR3 here is CASSQDHTGWAFF. The CDR3 DNA follows: TGCGCCAGCAGCCAAGATCATACGGGGTGGGCTTTCTTT.

The chain uses TRBV3-1 (or the pseudogene TRBV3-2) and TRBJ1-1; D is possibly TRBD1 (5 bases). CDR3 length: 14 amino acids. The V and J ends lost 7 bases and 0 bases respectively, with 12 bases between them. Per the germline V gene, CDR1 is LGHDT and CDR2 is YNNKEL (reference sequence). CDR3 protein: CASTGRAMNTEAFF. DNA of the CDR3: TGTGCCAGCACCGGCAGGGCTATGAACACTGAAGCTTTCTTT.

Remarks on this clone: A junction end diverges from the germline sequence, so it may reflect a read error. This chain connects TRBV5-5 to TRBJ1-2, with D perhaps TRBD1 (5 bases). CDR3 length equals 13 residues. Per the germline V gene, CDR1 is SGHKS and CDR2 is YYEKEE (reference sequence). As DNA, the CDR3 is TGTGCCAGCACCTTGGGGCCCCAGATGGGCTACACCTTC. It codes for CASTLGPQMGYTF.

For this clone: A read error may produce the germline difference seen at one junction end. The V call is TRBV12-3 or TRBV12-4, the J call TRBJ1-1, with no clear D. This CDR3 is 12 amino acids long. The DNA of the CDR3 is TGTGCCAGCATCAACGGGAACAATGAAGCTTTCTTT. The encoded protein is CASINGNNEAFF.

This clone occurred once. The CDR3 DNA sequence: TGCGCCAGCAGCCAAGGGTGGCAGGGATCCTACGAGCAGTACTTC. It translates to CASSQGWQGSYEQYF. The chain uses TRBV4-1 and TRBJ2-7, with D maybe TRBD1 (5 bases). The V and J ends lost 1 base and 1 base respectively, with 11 bases between them. Germline V lookup: CDR1 MGHRA, CDR2 YSYEKL. This CDR3 is built from 15 residues.

The V and J genes are TRBV5-1 and TRBJ1-2; unclear D gene. The CDR3 extends over 13 amino acids. CDR1 is SGHRS and CDR2 is YFSETQ in the germline V gene. V shed 0 bases and J shed 3 bases, with 6 bases lying between them. The CDR3 sequence: CASSLGGDYGYTF. CDR3 coding DNA: TGCGCCAGCAGCTTGGGTGGCGACTATGGCTACACCTTC.

This chain uses TRBV30 with TRBJ1-2; D is unclear. The CDR3 totals 15 residues. CDR1 is GTSNPN, CDR2 SVGIG, per germline (reference sequence). With 4 bases removed from V and 0 bases from J, the gap between germline ends came to 15 bases. The CDR3 is CAWTSPGDANYGYTF. The CDR3 region has the DNA TGTGCCTGGACCTCCCCGGGCGACGCTAACTATGGCTACACCTTC.

This clone was found a few times. The V and J genes are TRBV10-3 and TRBJ2-1; 7 positions match TRBD2. The V segment lost 0 bases and the J segment 6 bases; nucleotides outside the gene matches: 2. The CDR3 spans 14 residues. CDR1 and CDR2 from the germline V gene are ENHRY and SYGVKD. In nucleotides, the CDR3 is TGTGCCATCAGTGAGTCGGCTAGCGGCAATGAGCAGTTCTTC. It specifies CAISESASGNEQFF.

This clone was seen just once. The chain employs TRBV6-2 or TRBV6-3 and TRBJ1-1; D is uncertain. With 5 bases removed from V and 12 bases from J, the gap between germline ends came to 19 bases. The CDR3 extends over 13 amino acids. Germline loops: CDR1 MNHEY, CDR2 SVGEGT. The CDR3 region has the DNA TGTGCCAGCAGTACTTTACTGGAGGAGGCGACTTTCTTT. Amino acid sequence: CASSTLLEEATFF.

The rearrangement joins TRBV28 to TRBJ1-4; TRBD1 aligns across 8 bases. The CDR3 contains 16 residues. V lost 6 bases and J lost 0; bases outside the gene matches: 6. Germline V gene lookup returns CDR1 MDHEN and CDR2 SYDVKM. CDR3: CASSRLTGATNEKLFF. Here the CDR3 DNA reads TGTGCCAGCAGCCGATTGACAGGGGCAACTAATGAAAAACTGTTTTTT.